The sequence of this TCR beta chain was determined in a study of cytomegalovirus exposure and HLA in healthy donors. The V end was cut by 3 bases, the J end by 5 bases, with 11 bases between. Germline loops: CDR1 GTSNPN, CDR2 SVGIG (reference sequence). The CDR3 has 13 amino acids. Data came from immunoSEQ multiplex PCR; TCRdb stores just in-frame clones and leaves some out. The data show about 64,000 clones, with approximately 90% seen just once and 1.7% held by the top ten. This receptor was identified in a woman between 18 and 29 years old in good health and CMV-seronegative. The source material was PBMCs. The chain has TRBV30 and TRBJ2-4; tentative D call: TRBD2 (5 bases). CDR3 protein: CAWSEGRQNIQYF. The CDR3 DNA is TGTGCCTGGAGCGAGGGTCGTCAAAACATTCAGTACTTC.